This T cell receptor (beta chain) was found in a study of molecular identifiers for immune sequencing clone quantification. Bulk libraries came from a prior protocol with listed TCR primers. TCRdb re-called the PCR reads with MiXCR, one entry per CDR3 protein. Of about 630,000 distinct CDR3 sequences listed, roughly 27% are singletons. Overall study findings and caveats: In a background of about 1 million naive cells, spiked Jurkat TCR RNA from one cell was reportedly detectable.

About this clonotype itself: Its cognate antigen is unknown.

Naive CD8 T cells were sorted as CD8+CD4-CCR7+CD45RA+. The CDR3 runs 16 residues. Trimming cost V 5 bases and J 3 bases; bases outside gene matches: 12. The sample was naive CD8+ T cells from blood, with Jurkat cell RNA spiked in. The subset here: FACS-sorted CD8+CD4-CCR7+CD45RA+ naive T cells. The source of this sequence is a human donor in good health. Some libraries in this study had Jurkat cell RNA spiked in. The chain joins TRBV12-3 or TRBV12-4 to TRBJ2-7, with 8 bases aligning to TRBD1. CDR3 DNA sequence: TGTGCCAGCAGTATGACGAAGGACAGGGAAAACTACGAGCAGTACTTC. Translation: CASSMTKDRENYEQYF.